A selection of T cell receptor beta chains follows, all from one sample in a study of blood T cells in healthy people across ages. One entry per CDR3 protein results from TCRdb running MiXCR on the 5' RACE reads. The table lists around 990,000 distinct CDR3 sequences, roughly two fifths of them singletons, with around 13% in the top ten. The sample was blood. The receptor source for this set is a man between 18 and 35 years old in good health. Both conserved end residues are part of each CDR3. D genes are given only for firm matches. Part of the rows lack a size; the others show once, few, many or a class for expanded clones.

d_call: -
v_call: TRBV13
j_call: TRBJ1-2
clone_size: once
cdr3_nt: TGTGCCAGCAGCCCGGCCCGAACAGTTAACTATGGCTACACCTTC
cdr3_aa: CASSPARTVNYGYTF

d_call: TRBD1
v_call: TRBV27
j_call: TRBJ1-2
clone_size: -
cdr3_nt: TGTGCCAGCAGTTCCCGGGACAGCGAACCTTCCTATGGCTACACCTTC
cdr3_aa: CASSSRDSEPSYGYTF

d_call: -
v_call: TRBV12-3/TRBV12-4
j_call: TRBJ2-2
clone_size: -
cdr3_nt: TGTGCCAGCAGGGACGATGGGACAACCGGGGAGCTGTTTTTT
cdr3_aa: CASRDDGTTGELFF

d_call: TRBD2
v_call: TRBV4-1
j_call: TRBJ2-5
clone_size: -
cdr3_nt: TGCGCCAGCAGTCGTCTAGCGGGGGTCCTGTACCAAGAGACCCAGTACTTC
cdr3_aa: CASSRLAGVLYQETQYF

d_call: -
v_call: TRBV10-3
j_call: TRBJ1-1
clone_size: many
cdr3_nt: TGTGCCATCAGCTCAGGGAACACTGAAGCTTTCTTT
cdr3_aa: CAISSGNTEAFF

d_call: -
v_call: TRBV20-1
j_call: TRBJ1-2
clone_size: few
cdr3_nt: TGCAGTGCCCTTCTTGTACAGAGAACGGATGGCTACACCTTC
cdr3_aa: CSALLVQRTDGYTF

d_call: TRBD2
v_call: TRBV12-3/TRBV12-4
j_call: TRBJ2-1
clone_size: -
cdr3_nt: TGTGCCAGCAAACCTTGGGGGGGGAGAGGAAATGAGCAGTTCTTC
cdr3_aa: CASKPWGGRGNEQFF

d_call: -
v_call: TRBV7-9
j_call: TRBJ1-4
clone_size: -
cdr3_nt: TGTGCCAGCAGCTTAGGGTTTATGGTGGGATCAACTAATGAAAAACTGTTTTTT
cdr3_aa: CASSLGFMVGSTNEKLFF

d_call: TRBD1
v_call: TRBV7-6
j_call: TRBJ1-6
clone_size: -
cdr3_nt: TGTGCCAGCAGCGACAGGGTACTGGGAAATTCACCCCTCCACTTT
cdr3_aa: CASSDRVLGNSPLHF

d_call: -
v_call: TRBV4-1
j_call: TRBJ2-5
clone_size: -
cdr3_nt: TGCGCCAGCAGCCAAAAGAGATCCTTCGAAGGGACCCAGTACTTC
cdr3_aa: CASSQKRSFEGTQYF

d_call: -
v_call: TRBV20-1
j_call: TRBJ1-2
clone_size: many
cdr3_nt: TGCAGTGCCCCTAAAGCTCCAGCTAACTATGGCTACACCTTC
cdr3_aa: CSAPKAPANYGYTF

d_call: -
v_call: TRBV12-3/TRBV12-4
j_call: TRBJ2-3
clone_size: many
cdr3_nt: TGTGCCAGCAGTCCGTCCCCCTTGAATACGCAGTATTTT
cdr3_aa: CASSPSPLNTQYF

d_call: -
v_call: TRBV12-3/TRBV12-4
j_call: TRBJ1-1
clone_size: many
cdr3_nt: TGTGCCAGCAGCCGGGGGCTGGGGACTGAAGCTTTCTTT
cdr3_aa: CASSRGLGTEAFF

d_call: -
v_call: TRBV4-2
j_call: TRBJ2-7
clone_size: -
cdr3_nt: TGTGCCAGCAGCCAAGGGGGTCGATTCTCCTACGAGCAGTACTTC
cdr3_aa: CASSQGGRFSYEQYF

d_call: TRBD1
v_call: TRBV10-3
j_call: TRBJ1-2
clone_size: -
cdr3_nt: TGTGCCATCAGTCCCGGGACAGGGGATGGCTACACCTTC
cdr3_aa: CAISPGTGDGYTF

d_call: -
v_call: TRBV10-3
j_call: TRBJ2-3
clone_size: -
cdr3_nt: TGTGCCATCAGTGGGGGGGCAGATACGCAGTATTTT
cdr3_aa: CAISGGADTQYF

d_call: -
v_call: TRBV30
j_call: TRBJ1-1
clone_size: few
cdr3_nt: TGTGCCTGGAGCGGGACCCCGAACACTGAAGCTTTCTTT
cdr3_aa: CAWSGTPNTEAFF

d_call: -
v_call: TRBV7-9
j_call: TRBJ1-2
clone_size: -
cdr3_nt: TGTGCCAGCAGCCCGGGCCCCCATGGCTACACCTTC
cdr3_aa: CASSPGPHGYTF

d_call: TRBD2
v_call: TRBV9
j_call: TRBJ2-1
clone_size: -
cdr3_nt: TGTGCCAGCAGCGTAGGAGGACTAGAGGCTCGTGAGCAGTTCTTC
cdr3_aa: CASSVGGLEAREQFF

d_call: -
v_call: TRBV6-4
j_call: TRBJ1-2
clone_size: few
cdr3_nt: TGTGCCTTTCTCCCTGGGCGGGAGAATGGCTACACCTTC
cdr3_aa: CAFLPGRENGYTF

d_call: TRBD1
v_call: TRBV5-1
j_call: TRBJ2-1
clone_size: few
cdr3_nt: TGCGCCAGCAGCTTCCGGACAGGGGCCCCTGCGCTGGGGGATGAGCAGTTCTTC
cdr3_aa: CASSFRTGAPALGDEQFF

d_call: -
v_call: TRBV7-9
j_call: TRBJ1-1
clone_size: once
cdr3_nt: TGTGCCAGCAGCTCTCCCTCATCGGAGGGGTTCATTGAAGCTTTCTTT
cdr3_aa: CASSSPSSEGFIEAFF

d_call: -
v_call: TRBV4-3
j_call: TRBJ2-7
clone_size: few
cdr3_nt: TGCGCCAGCAGCCAAGTTTCAGGGACTCCCTACGAGCAGTACTTC
cdr3_aa: CASSQVSGTPYEQYF

d_call: -
v_call: TRBV20-1
j_call: TRBJ2-2
clone_size: -
cdr3_nt: TGCAGTGCCTCCTCCCATAGCACCGGGGAGCTGTTTTTT
cdr3_aa: CSASSHSTGELFF

d_call: TRBD2
v_call: TRBV20-1
j_call: TRBJ2-5
clone_size: few
cdr3_nt: TGCAGTGCTATCAAAACCGGGACTACCTCTAAGGAGCAGTACTTC
cdr3_aa: CSAIKTGTTSKEQYF

d_call: -
v_call: TRBV27
j_call: TRBJ1-5
clone_size: -
cdr3_nt: TGTGCCAGCAGCCTCATGGTCCGGCAGCCCCAGCATTTT
cdr3_aa: CASSLMVRQPQHF

d_call: -
v_call: TRBV6-5
j_call: TRBJ1-1
clone_size: few
cdr3_nt: TGTGCCAGCGCCGTTACGGTTAACACTGAAGCTTTCTTT
cdr3_aa: CASAVTVNTEAFF

d_call: -
v_call: TRBV28
j_call: TRBJ2-1
clone_size: -
cdr3_nt: TGTGCCAGCAGTTTACTGGGTATGGTTGCGAATGAGCAGTTCTTC
cdr3_aa: CASSLLGMVANEQFF

d_call: -
v_call: TRBV4-2
j_call: TRBJ2-2
clone_size: -
cdr3_nt: TGTGCCAGCAGCGCTCACCTGGAGAACACCGGGGAGCTGTTTTTT
cdr3_aa: CASSAHLENTGELFF

d_call: TRBD1
v_call: TRBV7-2
j_call: TRBJ1-5
clone_size: -
cdr3_nt: TGTGCCAGCACGGGACAGGGGGCTAGTCAGCCCCAGCATTTT
cdr3_aa: CASTGQGASQPQHF

d_call: -
v_call: TRBV4-1
j_call: TRBJ2-5
clone_size: -
cdr3_nt: TGCGCCAGCAGCCGGACCGGGGGACTCCTAATTCAAGAGACCCAGTACTTC
cdr3_aa: CASSRTGGLLIQETQYF

d_call: -
v_call: TRBV12-3/TRBV12-4
j_call: TRBJ1-2
clone_size: -
cdr3_nt: TGTGCCAGCAGCCTACAACCTAACTATGGCTACACCTTC
cdr3_aa: CASSLQPNYGYTF

d_call: -
v_call: TRBV4-2
j_call: TRBJ2-3
clone_size: -
cdr3_nt: TGTGCCAGCAGTCCAAAGACAGGACTTGAGGGGGATACGCAGTATTTT
cdr3_aa: CASSPKTGLEGDTQYF

d_call: -
v_call: TRBV20-1
j_call: TRBJ1-6
clone_size: -
cdr3_nt: TGCAGTGCTAGCGACGGGATTCTAGAGAATCCACCCCTCCACTTT
cdr3_aa: CSASDGILENPPLHF

d_call: TRBD1
v_call: TRBV7-2
j_call: TRBJ1-2
clone_size: few
cdr3_nt: TGTGCCAGCAGCTTAGCGCTAGGGTCTTGGGCGGGGACAGGGGGCGCGGACTATGGCTACACCTTC
cdr3_aa: CASSLALGSWAGTGGADYGYTF

d_call: -
v_call: TRBV29-1
j_call: TRBJ2-1
clone_size: many
cdr3_nt: TGCAGCGTAGGACACTTACTAACTAGGGATGAGCAGTTCTTC
cdr3_aa: CSVGHLLTRDEQFF

d_call: -
v_call: TRBV4-2
j_call: TRBJ1-2
clone_size: few
cdr3_nt: TGTGCCAGCAGCCAAGATCTAGCCGGGTCGGCTGGCTACACCTTC
cdr3_aa: CASSQDLAGSAGYTF

d_call: -
v_call: TRBV27
j_call: TRBJ2-2
clone_size: few
cdr3_nt: TGTGCCAGCAGCTACAGGGACGCGGAGCTGTTTTTT
cdr3_aa: CASSYRDAELFF

d_call: -
v_call: TRBV19
j_call: TRBJ1-2
clone_size: -
cdr3_nt: TGTGCCAGTAGAGAAAGTCCGGGTAGTGGCTACACCTTC
cdr3_aa: CASRESPGSGYTF

d_call: TRBD2
v_call: TRBV6-2/TRBV6-3
j_call: TRBJ2-1
clone_size: -
cdr3_nt: TGTGCCAGCAGTTACTCGGCTAGCGGGGGCCTCCTTTCCTACAATGAGCAGTTCTTC
cdr3_aa: CASSYSASGGLLSYNEQFF

d_call: -
v_call: TRBV4-3
j_call: TRBJ2-1
clone_size: few
cdr3_nt: TGCGCCAGCAGCCAGAGACTAGCCTACAATGAGCAGTTCTTC
cdr3_aa: CASSQRLAYNEQFF

d_call: TRBD1
v_call: TRBV4-1
j_call: TRBJ1-4
clone_size: once
cdr3_nt: TGCGCCAGCAGCCAACGGACAGGGGGCACAACTAATGAAAAACTGTATTTT
cdr3_aa: CASSQRTGGTTNEKLYF

d_call: -
v_call: TRBV21-1
j_call: TRBJ1-2
clone_size: few
cdr3_nt: TGTGCCAGCAGCAAAGAACAGAGAACCCCTAACTATGGCTACACCTTC
cdr3_aa: CASSKEQRTPNYGYTF

d_call: TRBD1
v_call: TRBV12-3/TRBV12-4
j_call: TRBJ1-1
clone_size: -
cdr3_nt: TGTGCCACCAACCTCGGCACAGGGGGCTTCGCTGAAGCTTTCTTT
cdr3_aa: CATNLGTGGFAEAFF

d_call: -
v_call: TRBV29-1
j_call: TRBJ2-5
clone_size: many
cdr3_nt: TGCAGCCCCGTTGAGATCGAGACCCAGTACTTC
cdr3_aa: CSPVEIETQYF

d_call: -
v_call: TRBV20-1
j_call: TRBJ1-3
clone_size: -
cdr3_nt: TGCAGTGCTAGCATAAGGGAGACACGTCTCGGCTCTGGAAACACCATATATTTT
cdr3_aa: CSASIRETRLGSGNTIYF

d_call: -
v_call: TRBV27
j_call: TRBJ1-1
clone_size: -
cdr3_nt: TGTGCCAGCAGTTTATATGGCACAACTAACACTGAAGCTTTCTTT
cdr3_aa: CASSLYGTTNTEAFF

d_call: TRBD1
v_call: TRBV7-9
j_call: TRBJ2-3
clone_size: few
cdr3_nt: TGTGCCAGCAGGGGACAGGGCGGCACAGATACGCAGTATTTT
cdr3_aa: CASRGQGGTDTQYF

d_call: -
v_call: TRBV15
j_call: TRBJ2-1
clone_size: few
cdr3_nt: TGTGCCACCAGCAGGAGGGAAAGCTCCTACAATGAGCAGTTCTTC
cdr3_aa: CATSRRESSYNEQFF

d_call: -
v_call: TRBV4-1
j_call: TRBJ1-1
clone_size: -
cdr3_nt: TGCGCCAGCAGCCCCTCGGGACCGGTAAACACTGAAGCTTTCTTT
cdr3_aa: CASSPSGPVNTEAFF

d_call: TRBD2
v_call: TRBV11-1
j_call: TRBJ2-2
clone_size: -
cdr3_nt: TGTGCCAGCAGCCCGACTAGCGGGTACACCGGGGAGCTGTTTTTT
cdr3_aa: CASSPTSGYTGELFF

d_call: -
v_call: TRBV7-2
j_call: TRBJ2-5
clone_size: -
cdr3_nt: TGTGCCAGCAGCTTAGTGCACCCCCAAGAGACCCAGTACTTC
cdr3_aa: CASSLVHPQETQYF

d_call: -
v_call: TRBV20-1
j_call: TRBJ1-1
clone_size: few
cdr3_nt: TGCAGTGCTCCTCGGGGGACGAACACTGAAGCTTTCTTT
cdr3_aa: CSAPRGTNTEAFF

d_call: -
v_call: TRBV3-1
j_call: TRBJ2-2
clone_size: -
cdr3_nt: TGTGCCAGCCCTTCCGGGGAGCTGTTTTTT
cdr3_aa: CASPSGELFF

d_call: TRBD1
v_call: TRBV14
j_call: TRBJ1-5
clone_size: -
cdr3_nt: TGTGCCAGCAGCCTCGGGACAGGGTGGCCCCAGCATTTT
cdr3_aa: CASSLGTGWPQHF

d_call: TRBD2
v_call: TRBV20-1
j_call: TRBJ2-5
clone_size: -
cdr3_nt: TGCAGCACTAGCGGCCAAGAGACCCAGTACTTC
cdr3_aa: CSTSGQETQYF

d_call: -
v_call: TRBV29-1
j_call: TRBJ1-2
clone_size: -
cdr3_nt: TGCAGCGTTGAAGTACAGGGAAATGGCTACACCTTC
cdr3_aa: CSVEVQGNGYTF

d_call: TRBD1
v_call: TRBV20-1
j_call: TRBJ2-5
clone_size: -
cdr3_nt: TGCAGTGCTACCCCGGACAGGGGGGAGACCCGGTACTTC
cdr3_aa: CSATPDRGETRYF

d_call: -
v_call: TRBV29-1
j_call: TRBJ2-5
clone_size: -
cdr3_nt: TGCAGCGTTCAGAGAGCAATAACGAATGAGCAGTACTTC
cdr3_aa: CSVQRAITNEQYF

d_call: -
v_call: TRBV3-1
j_call: TRBJ2-7
clone_size: few
cdr3_nt: TGTGCCAGCAGCCAAGATTTACTCACGATCTACGAGCAGTACTTC
cdr3_aa: CASSQDLLTIYEQYF